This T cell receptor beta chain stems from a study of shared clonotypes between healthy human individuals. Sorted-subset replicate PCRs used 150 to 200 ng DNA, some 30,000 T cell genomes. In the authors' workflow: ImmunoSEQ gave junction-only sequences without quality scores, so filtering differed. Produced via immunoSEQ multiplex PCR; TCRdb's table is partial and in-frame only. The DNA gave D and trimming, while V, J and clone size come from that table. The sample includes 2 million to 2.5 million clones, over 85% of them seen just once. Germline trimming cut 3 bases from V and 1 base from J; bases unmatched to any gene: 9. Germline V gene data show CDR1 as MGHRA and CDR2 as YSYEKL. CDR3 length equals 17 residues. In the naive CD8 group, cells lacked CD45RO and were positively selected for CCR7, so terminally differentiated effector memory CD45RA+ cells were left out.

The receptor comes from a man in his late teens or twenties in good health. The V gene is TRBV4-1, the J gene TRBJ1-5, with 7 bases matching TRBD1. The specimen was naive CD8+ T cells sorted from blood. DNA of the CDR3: TGCGCCAGCAGCCATGACAGGGAGCTTGGGAGCAATCAGCCCCAGCATTTT. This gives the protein CASSHDRELGSNQPQHF.